Listed below are T cell receptor beta chains from one sample, sequenced in a study of blood T cell repertoires in COVID-19. Repertoires were generated with immunoSEQ multiplex PCR, while TCRdb's copy carries only in-frame clones and drops some. The data hold tens of thousands of clones, with over 65% observed a single time. Sequencing was carried out using peripheral blood. These receptors all come from a human donor in a cohort sampled during active COVID-19. Each CDR3 is given with its conserved first and last residue. A D gene is named only where the DNA matches it firmly. A clone size is listed for some rows: how often the clone was seen (once, few, many), or a class if it is expanded.

clone_size,j_call,d_call,v_call,cdr3_nt,cdr3_aa
once,TRBJ2-7,TRBD2,TRBV6-2/TRBV6-3,TGTGCCAGCAGTTACGTGGTCGGGGGAGGGCCCTCCTACGAGCAGTACTTC,CASSYVVGGGPSYEQYF
NA,TRBJ2-1,NA,TRBV9,TGTGCCAGCAGCGTAGGCGGGTTGGGAGTAACATACAATGAGCAGTTCTTC,CASSVGGLGVTYNEQFF
NA,TRBJ2-7,NA,TRBV30,TGTGCCTGGGGGGGACCGGTGCCGGGAGCCGAGCAGTACTTC,CAWGGPVPGAEQYF
NA,TRBJ1-1,NA,TRBV12-3/TRBV12-4,TGTGCCAGCAGTTTTACAGCGAACACTGAAGCTTTCTTT,CASSFTANTEAFF
NA,TRBJ2-2,NA,TRBV6-2/TRBV6-3,TGTGCCAGCAGTTACGCCTACCCAGGCTGGAACACCGGGGAGCTGTTTTTT,CASSYAYPGWNTGELFF
NA,TRBJ2-2,NA,TRBV9,TGTGCCAGCAGCGTAGATGCGGGCGGTAACACCGGGGAGCTGTTTTTT,CASSVDAGGNTGELFF
medium-sized,TRBJ2-1,TRBD1,TRBV9,TGTGCCAGCAGCGTAGGACAGGGAGAATACAATGAGCAGTTCTTC,CASSVGQGEYNEQFF
NA,TRBJ2-1,TRBD2,TRBV7-7,TGTGCTAGCAGCCCGGGACTAGCGGGAGTTAATGAGCAGTTCTTC,CASSPGLAGVNEQFF
NA,TRBJ1-1,TRBD1,TRBV6-5,TGTGCCAGCCGACAGGGAAACACTGAAGCTTTCTTT,CASRQGNTEAFF
once,TRBJ1-4,TRBD1,TRBV5-4,TGTGCCAGCAGCCGAAGAGGACAGGGAGATCAACAACTGTTTTTT,CASSRRGQGDQQLFF
NA,TRBJ2-2,TRBD1,TRBV6-5,TGTGCCGGAAGAAGGGGGCGCACCGGGGAGCTGTTTTTT,CAGRRGRTGELFF
NA,TRBJ2-5,NA,TRBV7-3,TGTGCCAGCAGCCCTCGGTCCGGTGAGACCCAGTACTTC,CASSPRSGETQYF
NA,TRBJ1-4,NA,TRBV5-5,TGTGCCAGCAGCTCAAATGGGGGCCATGAAAAACTGTTTTTT,CASSSNGGHEKLFF
NA,TRBJ1-4,NA,TRBV7-9,TGTGCCAGCAGCTTAGCATCAGGCAGGGGTGAAAAACTGTTTTTT,CASSLASGRGEKLFF
NA,TRBJ2-5,TRBD1,TRBV29-1,TGCAGCGTTGGCCCATCTACAGGGGCTGAGACCCAGTACTTC,CSVGPSTGAETQYF
NA,TRBJ1-6,TRBD1,TRBV5-1,TGCGCCAGCAGCTTGGGGGGGGACAGCGGAAATTCACCCCTCCACTTT,CASSLGGDSGNSPLHF
NA,TRBJ1-1,TRBD1,TRBV27,TGTGCCAGCAGTCCTCTTGACAGGGGCATGAACACTGAAGCTTTCTTT,CASSPLDRGMNTEAFF
NA,TRBJ2-1,NA,TRBV6-5,TGTGCCAGCAGTTACTCCACTCGCGGGACCTCACATGAGCAGTTCTTC,CASSYSTRGTSHEQFF
NA,TRBJ1-5,NA,TRBV5-1,TGCGCCAGCAGCTTGGACGGAGCTAGCAATCAGCCCCAGCATTTT,CASSLDGASNQPQHF
NA,TRBJ2-1,TRBD2,TRBV19,TGTGCCAGTACCGCGACTCTAGCGGGCTACAATGAGCAGTTCTTC,CASTATLAGYNEQFF
NA,TRBJ2-2,NA,TRBV7-3,TGTGCCAGCAGCGTTACAGGCACCGGGGAGCTGTTTTTT,CASSVTGTGELFF
NA,TRBJ1-2,TRBD1,TRBV4-1,TGCGCCAGCAGCCAAGGAGGGACAGGGAGTACGTTTGGCTACACCTTC,CASSQGGTGSTFGYTF
once,TRBJ2-2,NA,TRBV9,TGTGCCAGCAGCGTTGACCCGGCCCGGGGCACCGGGGAGCTGTTTTTT,CASSVDPARGTGELFF
NA,TRBJ2-1,TRBD1,TRBV28,TGTGCCATTCTAATGCCAGGGGGCGCCAACAATGAGCAGTTCTTC,CAILMPGGANNEQFF
NA,TRBJ1-1,NA,TRBV19,TGTGCCAGTAGCTCCATCGGGGGGCTCACTGAAGCTTTCTTT,CASSSIGGLTEAFF
NA,TRBJ1-5,NA,TRBV15,TGTGCCACCAGCAGAGACAGATGGAGCAATCAGCCCCAGCATTTT,CATSRDRWSNQPQHF
NA,TRBJ2-7,NA,TRBV5-8,TGTGCCAGCAGTTGGCGGGCCCAGTACTTC,CASSWRAQYF
NA,TRBJ1-6,TRBD1,TRBV7-2,TGTGCCAGCAGCCCACCGGGACAGCCAATTCAACCCCTCCACTTT,CASSPPGQPIQPLHF
NA,TRBJ1-1,NA,TRBV6-2/TRBV6-3,TGTGCCAGCAGTTTCGACGGAGACACTGAAGCTTTCTTT,CASSFDGDTEAFF
NA,TRBJ2-7,TRBD2,TRBV10-3,TGTGCCATCAGTGAGGGACTAGCGGGGGGGCTCTCCTACGAGCAGTACTTC,CAISEGLAGGLSYEQYF
NA,TRBJ1-2,TRBD1,TRBV6-1,TGTGCCAGCAGTGAAAGCTTCAACAGGGGTTATGGCTACACCTTC,CASSESFNRGYGYTF
NA,TRBJ1-2,NA,TRBV15,TGTGCCACCAGCAGCCCGAGCGGGAGTGCGTTCTATGGCTACACCTTC,CATSSPSGSAFYGYTF
once,TRBJ1-1,TRBD1,TRBV5-5,TGTGCCAGCAGCTTGGAGACAGGGGTTCCTGAAGCTTTCTTT,CASSLETGVPEAFF
once,TRBJ1-2,NA,TRBV19,TGTGCCAGTTCCATGGACGGGAGCTATGGCTACACCTTC,CASSMDGSYGYTF
NA,TRBJ2-1,NA,TRBV27,TGTGCCAGCAGTTTAAATCGGGGAGTAGGGCAGTTCTTC,CASSLNRGVGQFF
few,TRBJ2-7,TRBD2,TRBV11-2,TGTGCCAGCAGCTCCGCGGGGGGCCGGTGGGGCGAGCAGTACTTC,CASSSAGGRWGEQYF
NA,TRBJ2-2,NA,TRBV6-5,TGTGCCAGCACGGGAGTTTCGCACGCCACCGGGGAGCTGTTTTTT,CASTGVSHATGELFF
NA,TRBJ1-5,TRBD1,TRBV5-1,TGCGCCAGCAGCTTGGATGGGCAGGGGGATCAGCCCCAGCATTTT,CASSLDGQGDQPQHF
NA,TRBJ1-5,TRBD1,TRBV10-3,TGTGCCATCGGACAGGGGGCGGATCAGCCCCAGCATTTT,CAIGQGADQPQHF
once,TRBJ2-1,NA,TRBV2,TGTGCCAGCAGTGAGAGACAGTTGGAGTCCTACAATGAGCAGTTCTTC,CASSERQLESYNEQFF
NA,TRBJ2-1,TRBD2,TRBV7-9,TGTGCCAGCAGCTTCAGGACTAGCGGGAGCTATGAGCAGTTCTTC,CASSFRTSGSYEQFF
NA,TRBJ1-4,TRBD1,TRBV5-1,TGCGCCAGCAGCTTGGGAGGGGGACAGCCTAATGAAAAACTGTTTTTT,CASSLGGGQPNEKLFF
few,TRBJ1-5,NA,TRBV5-1,TGCGCCAGCAGCGTGGAGGGTGGGAGCGAGCCCCAGCATTTT,CASSVEGGSEPQHF
NA,TRBJ2-1,NA,TRBV19,TGTGCCAGTAGTATCTTTCCGACAGGTATGAGGGATGGAAGGTACAATGAGCAGTTCTTC,CASSIFPTGMRDGRYNEQFF
NA,TRBJ2-2,TRBD1,TRBV2,TGTGCCAGCGGGGACAGGGTCACCACCGGGGAGCTGTTTTTT,CASGDRVTTGELFF
once,TRBJ2-1,NA,TRBV2,TGTGCCAGCAGTATATACAATGAGCAGTTCTTC,CASSIYNEQFF
NA,TRBJ1-3,TRBD1,TRBV7-3,TGTGCCAGCAGCCAGGGACAGGGGATGTCTGGAAACACCATATATTTT,CASSQGQGMSGNTIYF
NA,TRBJ1-1,NA,TRBV3-1/TRBV3-2,TGTGCCAGCAGCGGATGGAGGTCTGCCACCCCCATGAACACTGAAGCTTTCTTT,CASSGWRSATPMNTEAFF
NA,TRBJ2-5,NA,TRBV30,TGTGCCTGGAGCCCGACTGTTCTGACGGAGACCCAGTACTTC,CAWSPTVLTETQYF
NA,TRBJ2-7,TRBD1,TRBV29-1,TGCAGCGTTGAAAGGAACAGGGGCGGCGAGCAGTACTTC,CSVERNRGGEQYF
once,TRBJ1-2,TRBD1,TRBV7-2,TGTGCCAGCAGCTTAGAGCAGGGGGCTGGCTACACCTTC,CASSLEQGAGYTF
NA,TRBJ2-1,TRBD2,TRBV7-2,TGTGCCAGCAGCTCCCCAGGTAGCGGGATTTACAATGAGCAGTTCTTC,CASSSPGSGIYNEQFF
NA,TRBJ2-5,TRBD2,TRBV30,TGTGCCTGGACCCCTAACGGGGGGGGCTACCGGGAGACCCAGTACTTC,CAWTPNGGGYRETQYF
NA,TRBJ2-2,TRBD1,TRBV6-2/TRBV6-3,TGTGCCAGCAGTTACTCGTTCGCCGGACAGGGGGCCTTTGGCGGGGAGCTGTTTTTT,CASSYSFAGQGAFGGELFF
NA,TRBJ2-1,TRBD1,TRBV5-1,TGCGCCAGCAGCTCCCAGGGGGTCAATGAGCAGTTCTTC,CASSSQGVNEQFF
NA,TRBJ2-5,NA,TRBV5-1,TGCGCCAGCAGCTTGGTGGGGACACAAGAGACCCAGTACTTC,CASSLVGTQETQYF
once,TRBJ2-7,NA,TRBV7-2,TGTGCCAGCAGCATTTGGGTTGACAGTCGGAGCGAGCAGTACTTC,CASSIWVDSRSEQYF